Below, 8 T cell receptor beta chains from the same sample are listed, as sequenced in a study of neurological immune-mediated disorders. TCRdb reprocessed the 5' RACE reads via MiXCR and lists one record per CDR3 protein. The top ten hold around 1.2% of the sample, which has around 130,000 distinct CDR3 sequences, roughly 3.4% seen once. The sequencing sample was made of PBMCs. These receptors all stem from a woman aged 25-40 years with multiple sclerosis.

This clonotype was found many times. The CDR3 sequence: CASSLANDRGYEQYF. The DNA of the CDR3 is TGTGCCAGCAGCTTAGCCAACGACAGGGGCTACGAGCAGTACTTC. The genes are TRBV7-2 and TRBJ2-7; TRBD1 matches at 8 bases. The V and J ends lost 0 bases and 3 bases, in that order; junction bases with no gene match: 4. CDR3 length: 15 amino acids. Germline V lookup: CDR1 SGHTA, CDR2 FQGNSA.

This clonotype was detected ten times or more. The chain links TRBV12-3 or TRBV12-4 to TRBJ2-5; D not resolved. There are 14 residues in the CDR3. Trimming removed 8 bases from V and 6 bases from J, with 19 bases in between. CDR3 sequence: CASQPAGRRQTQYF. The DNA of the CDR3 is TGTGCCAGCCAACCCGCTGGGCGGAGACAGACCCAGTACTTC.

In its sample, this clonotype was seen many times. The chain uses TRBV12-3 or TRBV12-4 and TRBJ2-7, with D tentatively TRBD2 (6 bases). V was cut by 0 bases and J by 4 bases, with 10 bases left in between. The CDR3 extends over 14 amino acids. DNA of the CDR3: TGTGCCAGCAGTTTAGCAGCGGGTGGATACGAGCAGTACTTC. Its translation is CASSLAAGGYEQYF.

This clonotype was found many times. The chain uses TRBV7-9 and TRBJ2-3, with 8 bases that match TRBD2. Germline CDR1 and CDR2: SEHNR and FQNEAQ (reference sequence). Trimming took 2 bases from V and 5 from J; bases not matched to a gene: 3. The CDR3 runs 14 residues. The CDR3 loop reads CASSLTTSGDTQYF. The CDR3 DNA is TGTGCCAGCAGCTTAACCACTAGCGGAGATACGCAGTATTTT.

There are a few counts of this clonotype. At one boundary the junction diverges from the germline segment, which might be a read error. The chain combines TRBV10-2 with TRBJ1-6; D not certain. The germline V gene has CDR1 WSHSY and CDR2 SAAADI. CDR3 length: 12 residues. The DNA for the CDR3 is TGCGACAGCAGTTCTGGGGATTCACCCCTCCACTTT. This codes for CDSSSGDSPLHF.

Concerning this clonotype itself: A read error is possible here, since a much larger clone lies one base away. This chain joins TRBV7-6 and TRBJ2-1; D unresolved. Trimming removed 5 bases from V and 8 bases from J, with 13 bases in between. The CDR3 totals 13 residues. Germline V gene lookup returns CDR1 SGHVS and CDR2 FNYEAQ. The CDR3 protein is CASSPTLKYEQFF. CDR3 DNA sequence: TGTGCCAGCAGCCCCACCCTCAAGTATGAGCAGTTCTTC.

The chain uses TRBV5-1 and TRBJ1-6, with a weak D call TRBD1 (5 bases). Trimming shortened V by 0 bases and J by 0 bases, and 10 bases separated the two germline ends. The germline V gene has CDR1 SGHRS and CDR2 YFSETQ. The length of the CDR3 is 17 residues. The CDR3: CASSLDGTSSYNSPLHF. The CDR3 region has the DNA TGCGCCAGCAGCTTGGACGGGACGAGCTCCTATAATTCACCCCTCCACTTT.

This clonotype was seen at least ten times. The V call is TRBV5-1, the J call TRBJ2-7; TRBD1 matches at 9 bases. V was clipped by 1 base and J by 3 bases; unmatched bases: 11. Germline lookup yields CDR1 SGHRS and CDR2 YFSETQ. The CDR3 is made up of 17 amino acids. The CDR3 loop is CASSLTTGGVGGYEQYF. CDR3 DNA sequence: TGCGCCAGCAGCTTGACCACAGGGGGCGTCGGAGGCTACGAGCAGTACTTC.